A selection of T cell receptor beta chains follows, all from one sample in a study of blood T cell repertoires in COVID-19. The data were produced by immunoSEQ multiplex PCR, yet TCRdb's version contains in-frame clones alone and is incomplete. The table has over 150,000 clones, about 89% seen once; the top ten hold 0.55%. The sample consisted of peripheral blood. The receptors were sampled from a man aged 50 or older with acute or convalescent COVID-19. Each CDR3 is given with its conserved first and last residue. The order of the fields is CDR3 protein, V gene, J gene, CDR3 length.

CDR3: CASRRTGESSPLHF
V: TRBV7-9
J: TRBJ1-6
length: 14

CDR3: CASRGTGDVTFF
V: TRBV2
J: TRBJ1-1
length: 12

CDR3: CSARGRGTQYF
V: TRBV20-1
J: TRBJ2-5
length: 11

CDR3: CASGFTSPESNQPQHF
V: TRBV6-6
J: TRBJ1-5
length: 16

CDR3: CASSYSAGETQYF
V: TRBV6-5
J: TRBJ2-5
length: 13

CDR3: CASSSAWSGSAYEQYF
V: TRBV6-6
J: TRBJ2-7
length: 16

CDR3: CASRRQGAYEQYF
V: TRBV28
J: TRBJ2-7
length: 13

CDR3: CASSLAAAGELFF
V: TRBV12-3/TRBV12-4
J: TRBJ2-2
length: 13

CDR3: CASSPPRGAVTDTQYF
V: TRBV18
J: TRBJ2-3
length: 16

CDR3: CASSLFRLAGGGGAQYF
V: TRBV27
J: TRBJ2-5
length: 17

CDR3: CASSPRTGGYGQPQHF
V: TRBV28
J: TRBJ1-5
length: 16

CDR3: CASSSDLQGQETQYF
V: TRBV5-4
J: TRBJ2-5
length: 15

CDR3: CASSRTSGPYNEQFF
V: TRBV9
J: TRBJ2-1
length: 15

CDR3: CASSSGQSLYGYTF
V: TRBV5-4
J: TRBJ1-2
length: 14

CDR3: CASSSETTNEKLFF
V: TRBV18
J: TRBJ1-4
length: 14

CDR3: CASSLRTSGLTSTDTQYF
V: TRBV7-2
J: TRBJ2-3
length: 18

CDR3: CARTTGGWNTEAFF
V: TRBV10-1
J: TRBJ1-1
length: 14

CDR3: CATSRSRQEANTGELFF
V: TRBV15
J: TRBJ2-2
length: 17

CDR3: CASSAAAGGPGYGELFF
V: TRBV2
J: TRBJ2-2
length: 17

CDR3: CASSLGGKQPQHF
V: TRBV27
J: TRBJ1-5
length: 13

CDR3: CATSDGLQVGYTF
V: TRBV24-1
J: TRBJ1-2
length: 13

CDR3: CASSRYGLAGGATQYF
V: TRBV3-1/TRBV3-2
J: TRBJ2-3
length: 16

CDR3: CATSGRQGEVGEKLFF
V: TRBV15
J: TRBJ1-4
length: 16

CDR3: CASTPTEGLLTNYGYTF
V: TRBV6-2/TRBV6-3
J: TRBJ1-2
length: 17

CDR3: CASSRGQGRTGELFF
V: TRBV18
J: TRBJ2-2
length: 15

CDR3: CASSQTTGAGLAKNIQYF
V: TRBV14
J: TRBJ2-4
length: 18

CDR3: CASSQKLTGNEQFF
V: TRBV5-4
J: TRBJ2-1
length: 14

CDR3: CASSFGTEYGYTF
V: TRBV11-2
J: TRBJ1-2
length: 13

CDR3: CASKVENTGELFF
V: TRBV6-5
J: TRBJ2-2
length: 13

CDR3: CATTRGAFTDTQYF
V: TRBV19
J: TRBJ2-3
length: 14

CDR3: CASSEPRYNSGLSKNTEAFF
V: TRBV2
J: TRBJ1-1
length: 20